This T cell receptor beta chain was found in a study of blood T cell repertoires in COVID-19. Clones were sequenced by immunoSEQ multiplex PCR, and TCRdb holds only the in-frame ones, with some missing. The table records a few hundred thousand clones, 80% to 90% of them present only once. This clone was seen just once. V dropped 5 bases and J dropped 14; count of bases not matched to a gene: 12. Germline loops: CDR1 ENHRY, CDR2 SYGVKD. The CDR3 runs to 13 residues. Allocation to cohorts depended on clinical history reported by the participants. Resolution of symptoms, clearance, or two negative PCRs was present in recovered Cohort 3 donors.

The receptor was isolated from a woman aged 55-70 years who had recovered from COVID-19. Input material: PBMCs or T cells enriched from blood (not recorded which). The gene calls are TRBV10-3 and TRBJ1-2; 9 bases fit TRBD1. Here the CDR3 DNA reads TGTGCCATCAGTAAATCGACAGGGGGTGAGGTGACCTTC. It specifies CAISKSTGGEVTF.